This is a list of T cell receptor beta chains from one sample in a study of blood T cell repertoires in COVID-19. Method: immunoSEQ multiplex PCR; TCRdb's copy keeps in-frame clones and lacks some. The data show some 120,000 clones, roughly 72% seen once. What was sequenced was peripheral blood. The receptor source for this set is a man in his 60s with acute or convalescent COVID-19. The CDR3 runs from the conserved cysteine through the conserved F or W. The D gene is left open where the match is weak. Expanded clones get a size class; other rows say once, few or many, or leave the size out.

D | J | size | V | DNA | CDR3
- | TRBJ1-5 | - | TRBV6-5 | TGTGCCAGCAGTTTACCCGGACAGAATCAGCCCCAGCATTTT | CASSLPGQNQPQHF
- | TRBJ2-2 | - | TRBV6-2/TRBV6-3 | TGTGCCAGCAGTCTATACTCCCAGGCCGGGGAGCTGTTTTTT | CASSLYSQAGELFF
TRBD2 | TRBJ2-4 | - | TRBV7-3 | TGTGCCAGCAGCTCCGCAAGCGGGGGAAAAAACATTCAGTACTTC | CASSSASGGKNIQYF
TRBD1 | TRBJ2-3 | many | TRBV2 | TGTGCCAGCAGTGAAGCCGGGACAGGGACGGATACGCAGTATTTT | CASSEAGTGTDTQYF
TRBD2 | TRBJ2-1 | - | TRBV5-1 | TGCGCCAGCAGCTCGACTAGCGGGGGGCCGAGCTCCTACAATGAGCAGTTCTTC | CASSSTSGGPSSYNEQFF
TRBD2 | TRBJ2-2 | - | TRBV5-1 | TGCGCCAGCAGCTCCGTCGGGGGGGCGACCGGGGAGCTGTTTTTT | CASSSVGGATGELFF
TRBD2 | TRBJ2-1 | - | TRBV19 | TGTGCCAGTAGTGCCCGACTAGCGGGGGGCTACAATGAGCAGTTCTTC | CASSARLAGGYNEQFF
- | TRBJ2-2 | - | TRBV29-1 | TGCGGTAACTTAGCGAACACCGGGGAGCTGTTTTTT | CGNLANTGELFF
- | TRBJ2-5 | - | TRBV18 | TGTGCCAGCTCACGTACCGGGATCGCACCAGAGACCCAGTACTTC | CASSRTGIAPETQYF
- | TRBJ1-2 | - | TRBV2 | TGTGCCAGCAGTGAATTCGCGACAGGCCGTCATGGCTACACCTTC | CASSEFATGRHGYTF
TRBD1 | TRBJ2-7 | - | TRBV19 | TGTGCCAGTAGGCCTACAGGGGGCCACGAGCAGTACTTC | CASRPTGGHEQYF
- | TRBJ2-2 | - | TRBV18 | TGTGCCAGCTCAATGACAGCGAGAGGCGGGGAGCTGTTTTTT | CASSMTARGGELFF
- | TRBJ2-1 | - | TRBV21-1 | TGTGCCAGCAGCAAAGGGACACAGGGATCCTACAATGAGCAGTTCTTC | CASSKGTQGSYNEQFF
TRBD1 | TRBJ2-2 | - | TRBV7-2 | TGTGCCAGCAGCCCCTGGGCAGGGGGCGGAACCGGGGAGCTGTTTTTT | CASSPWAGGGTGELFF
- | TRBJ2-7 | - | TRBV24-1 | TGTGCCACCAGTGTCTCAGGATACGAGCAGTACTTC | CATSVSGYEQYF
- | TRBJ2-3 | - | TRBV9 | TGTGCCAGCAGCGCCCTAGCAGATACGCAGTATTTT | CASSALADTQYF
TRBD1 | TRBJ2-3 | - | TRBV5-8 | TGTGCCAGCACCGCCGGGACAGGGAACACAGATACGCAGTATTTT | CASTAGTGNTDTQYF
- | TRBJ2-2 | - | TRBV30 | TGTGCCTGGACGAGCCCCACCGGGGAGCTGTTTTTT | CAWTSPTGELFF
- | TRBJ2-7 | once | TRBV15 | TGTGCCACCAGCAGAGCAGGAGAGGGTCTCTACGAGCAGTACTTC | CATSRAGEGLYEQYF
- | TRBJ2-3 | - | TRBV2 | TGTGCCAGCAGTGAATCGGTAGCCGGAGATACGCAGTATTTT | CASSESVAGDTQYF
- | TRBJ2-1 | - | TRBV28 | TGTGCCAGCAGTTTAGGCGGGGCGACAACAACTGAGCAGTTCTTC | CASSLGGATTTEQFF
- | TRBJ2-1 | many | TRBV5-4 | TGTGCCAGCAGCTTGAAAGTGGGAGCGGTTGAGCAGTTCTTC | CASSLKVGAVEQFF
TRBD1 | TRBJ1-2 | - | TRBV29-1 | TGCAGCGTTGATACCGGGACAGCTGGTGGCTACACCTTC | CSVDTGTAGGYTF
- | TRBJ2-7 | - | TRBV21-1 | TGTGCCAGCAGGACCGGGGGGACTAGCGGGGGTAGCTCCTACGAGCAGTACTTC | CASRTGGTSGGSSYEQYF
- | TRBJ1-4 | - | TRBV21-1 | TGTGCCAGCAGCAAAGGACATACTGCAACTAATGAAAAACTGTTTTTT | CASSKGHTATNEKLFF
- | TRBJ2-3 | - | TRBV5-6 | TGTGCCAGCAGCTTGGATTATCGATATCGGGGAGTCGTTTCAGATACGCAGTATTTT | CASSLDYRYRGVVSDTQYF
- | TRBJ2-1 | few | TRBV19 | TGTGCCAGTAGTTGGGACACCTACAATGAGCAGTTCTTC | CASSWDTYNEQFF
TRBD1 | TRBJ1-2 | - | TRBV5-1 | TGCGCCAGCAGCTTGGGACAGGGAATCTATGGCTACACCTTC | CASSLGQGIYGYTF
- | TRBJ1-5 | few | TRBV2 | TGTGCCAGCACCGGACAGACCAATCAGCCCCAGCATTTT | CASTGQTNQPQHF
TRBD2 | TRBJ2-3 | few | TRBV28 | TGTGCCAGCAGTTCGACTAGCGGGAAATACACAGATACGCAGTATTTT | CASSSTSGKYTDTQYF
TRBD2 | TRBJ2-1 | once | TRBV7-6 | TGTGCCAGCAGCTTAGGACTAGCGGGGAACAATGAGCAGTTCTTC | CASSLGLAGNNEQFF
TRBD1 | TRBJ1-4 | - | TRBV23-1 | TGCGCCAGCACTCTCCGGGACAGGGGTGGGAAACTGTTTTTT | CASTLRDRGGKLFF
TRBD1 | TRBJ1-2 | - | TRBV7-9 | TGTGCCAGCAGCTTAGCGGGACAGCGTTCTGGCTACACCTTC | CASSLAGQRSGYTF
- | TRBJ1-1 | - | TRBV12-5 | TGTGCTAGTGGTTTGTCGAATAGAGCTTTCTTT | CASGLSNRAFF
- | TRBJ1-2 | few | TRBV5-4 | TGTGCCAGCAGCGGGGAGGGACGGGTCTACACCTTC | CASSGEGRVYTF
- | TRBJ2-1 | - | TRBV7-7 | TGTGCCAGCAGCTTACAGGGCATTGGAAATGAGCAGTTCTTC | CASSLQGIGNEQFF
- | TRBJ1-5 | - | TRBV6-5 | TGTGCCAGCAGTTCCACAGGGCTTCAGCCCCAGCATTTT | CASSSTGLQPQHF
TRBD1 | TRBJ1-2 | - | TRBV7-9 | TGTGCCAGCAGCTTAGCGACAGGGGGTGGCTACACCTTC | CASSLATGGGYTF
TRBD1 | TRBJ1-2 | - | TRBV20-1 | TGCAGTGCTAGAAAGGACAGGGCCACCTTC | CSARKDRATF
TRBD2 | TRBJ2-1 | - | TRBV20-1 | TGCAGTGCTAGTCACCCTCCCCGTGGGACTAGCGGGAGGGGTGAGCAGTTCTTC | CSASHPPRGTSGRGEQFF
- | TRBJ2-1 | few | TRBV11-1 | TGTGCCAGCAGCCCCAGCGGGCCTCTATATAATGAGCAGTTCTTC | CASSPSGPLYNEQFF
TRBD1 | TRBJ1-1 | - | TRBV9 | TGTGCCAGTCGGGGACAGGGAACGAACACTGAAGCTTTCTTT | CASRGQGTNTEAFF
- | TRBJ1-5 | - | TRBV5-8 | TGTGCCAGCAGCTTGGACCCGGGGGGTGGCAATCAGCCCCAGCATTTT | CASSLDPGGGNQPQHF
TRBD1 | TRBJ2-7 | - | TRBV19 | TGTGCCAGTAGTCCATGGACAGGGAAGGACTACGAGCAGTACTTC | CASSPWTGKDYEQYF
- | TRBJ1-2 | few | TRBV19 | TGTGCCAGTAGTCTTCAGCAGCGGACTAACTATGGCTACACCTTC | CASSLQQRTNYGYTF
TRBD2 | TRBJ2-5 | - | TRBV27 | TGTGCCAGCAGTACACTAGCGGTCTTCCAAGAGACCCAGTACTTC | CASSTLAVFQETQYF